These T cell receptor beta chains were read from a single sample in a study of cytomegalovirus exposure and HLA in healthy donors. Clones were sequenced by immunoSEQ multiplex PCR, and TCRdb holds only the in-frame ones, with some missing. The sample has some 84,000 clones; around 80% are singletons. Sequencing was performed on PBMCs. All receptors come from a male donor in good health and CMV-seropositive. The CDR3 runs from the conserved cysteine through the conserved F or W. D genes are given only for firm matches. Clone size is given for some rows only: seen once, a few or many times, or a class if the clone is expanded.

J gene: TRBJ2-7; V gene: TRBV5-1; D gene: TRBD2; clone size: .; CDR3 DNA: TGCGCCAGCAGCTTAGTTTCTAGCGGGAGCACACTGGGCGAGCAGTACTTC; CDR3 protein: CASSLVSSGSTLGEQYF
J gene: TRBJ2-6; V gene: TRBV4-3; D gene: .; clone size: once; CDR3 DNA: TGCGCCAGCCTCGAAGGTGGGGCGGCTGGGGCCAACGTCCTGACTTTC; CDR3 protein: CASLEGGAAGANVLTF
J gene: TRBJ2-7; V gene: TRBV9; D gene: TRBD1; clone size: .; CDR3 DNA: TGTGCCAGCAGCGCCGGGACAGGGGGATACGAGCAGTACTTC; CDR3 protein: CASSAGTGGYEQYF
J gene: TRBJ2-1; V gene: TRBV6-5; D gene: TRBD2; clone size: .; CDR3 DNA: TGTGCCAGCAGTCCCGGGACTAGTCTATACAATGAGCAGTTCTTC; CDR3 protein: CASSPGTSLYNEQFF
J gene: TRBJ2-1; V gene: TRBV7-8; D gene: TRBD2; clone size: .; CDR3 DNA: TGTGCCAGCAGCTTATTAGCTAGCGGGACCTACAATGAGCAGTTCTTC; CDR3 protein: CASSLLASGTYNEQFF
J gene: TRBJ2-1; V gene: TRBV6-1; D gene: .; clone size: .; CDR3 DNA: TGTGCCACGCGGCGAAGTGAGCAGTTCTTC; CDR3 protein: CATRRSEQFF
J gene: TRBJ1-4; V gene: TRBV5-5; D gene: TRBD1; clone size: few; CDR3 DNA: TGTGCCAGCACACGACAGGGCAAAGATGAAAAACTGTTTTTT; CDR3 protein: CASTRQGKDEKLFF
J gene: TRBJ2-2; V gene: TRBV5-1; D gene: TRBD2; clone size: .; CDR3 DNA: TGCGCCAGCAGTGTAGCGGGAGGGCAAAACACCGGGGAGCTGTTTTTT; CDR3 protein: CASSVAGGQNTGELFF
J gene: TRBJ1-2; V gene: TRBV28; D gene: .; clone size: .; CDR3 DNA: TGTGCCAGCAGCTCGGACATCGGAGGCTACACCTTC; CDR3 protein: CASSSDIGGYTF
J gene: TRBJ1-5; V gene: TRBV7-6; D gene: TRBD1; clone size: .; CDR3 DNA: TGTGCCAGCAGCTTGGGACAGGGGGCACTCAATCAGCCCCAGCATTTT; CDR3 protein: CASSLGQGALNQPQHF
J gene: TRBJ2-1; V gene: TRBV7-2; D gene: TRBD2; clone size: .; CDR3 DNA: TGTGCGCGATCTAGCGGACCAGCCACTGAGCAGTTCTTC; CDR3 protein: CARSSGPATEQFF
J gene: TRBJ2-7; V gene: TRBV9; D gene: .; clone size: .; CDR3 DNA: TGTGCCAGCAGCCCCCACCCAGAATACGAGCAGTACTTC; CDR3 protein: CASSPHPEYEQYF
J gene: TRBJ2-7; V gene: TRBV28; D gene: TRBD2; clone size: once; CDR3 DNA: TGTGCCAGCGGGGGACTAGCGGGCTACGAGCAGTACTTC; CDR3 protein: CASGGLAGYEQYF
J gene: TRBJ2-7; V gene: TRBV11-2; D gene: TRBD1; clone size: .; CDR3 DNA: TGTGCCAGCAGCTCACTCCGGGGACAGTCCTACGAGCAGTACTTC; CDR3 protein: CASSSLRGQSYEQYF
J gene: TRBJ2-1; V gene: TRBV4-1; D gene: TRBD1; clone size: few; CDR3 DNA: TGCGCCAGCAGCCAAGATATGGGACAGGGCTACAATGAGCAGTTCTTC; CDR3 protein: CASSQDMGQGYNEQFF
J gene: TRBJ2-2; V gene: TRBV7-9; D gene: .; clone size: .; CDR3 DNA: TGTGCCAGCAGGCTACAGGGCCTAACCACCGGGGAGCTGTTTTTT; CDR3 protein: CASRLQGLTTGELFF
J gene: TRBJ2-7; V gene: TRBV6-1; D gene: .; clone size: .; CDR3 DNA: TGTGCCAGCAGTGCTCCTAGCTCACTTTACGAGCAGTACTTC; CDR3 protein: CASSAPSSLYEQYF
J gene: TRBJ1-2; V gene: TRBV7-9; D gene: TRBD1; clone size: once; CDR3 DNA: TGTGCCAGCACCGGGACAGGAATATATGGCTACACCTTC; CDR3 protein: CASTGTGIYGYTF
J gene: TRBJ2-4; V gene: TRBV5-6; D gene: .; clone size: .; CDR3 DNA: TGTGCCAGCAGCTTGAAACGGGAGGCCAAAAACATTCAGTACTTC; CDR3 protein: CASSLKREAKNIQYF
J gene: TRBJ2-2; V gene: TRBV5-6; D gene: .; clone size: .; CDR3 DNA: TGTGCCAGCAGCTTGCTACTAGCTGGCGGGGAGCTGTTTTTT; CDR3 protein: CASSLLLAGGELFF
J gene: TRBJ1-2; V gene: TRBV27; D gene: TRBD1; clone size: .; CDR3 DNA: TGTGCCAGCAGAAAAACAGGGGGACAATACTATGGCTACACCTTC; CDR3 protein: CASRKTGGQYYGYTF
J gene: TRBJ2-3; V gene: TRBV7-3; D gene: TRBD2; clone size: .; CDR3 DNA: TGTGCCAGCAGTTTACTCCCATTCAGCGGGAGAGGCACAGATACGCAGTATTTT; CDR3 protein: CASSLLPFSGRGTDTQYF